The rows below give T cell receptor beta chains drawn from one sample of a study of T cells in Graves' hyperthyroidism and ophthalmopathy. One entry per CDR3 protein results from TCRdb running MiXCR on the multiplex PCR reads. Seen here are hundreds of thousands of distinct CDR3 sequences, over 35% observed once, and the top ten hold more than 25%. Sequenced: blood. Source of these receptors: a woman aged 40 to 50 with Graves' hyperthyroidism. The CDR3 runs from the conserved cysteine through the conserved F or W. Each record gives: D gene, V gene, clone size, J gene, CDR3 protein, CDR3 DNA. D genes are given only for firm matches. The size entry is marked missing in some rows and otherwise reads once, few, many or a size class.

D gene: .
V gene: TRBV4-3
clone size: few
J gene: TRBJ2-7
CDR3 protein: CASSQDGVNYEQYF
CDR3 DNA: TGCGCCAGCAGCCAAGATGGGGTAAACTACGAGCAGTACTTC

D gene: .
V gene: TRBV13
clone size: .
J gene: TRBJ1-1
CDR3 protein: CASSLYPGFGTNTEAFF
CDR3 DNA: TGTGCCAGCAGCTTATATCCAGGCTTCGGTACGAACACTGAAGCTTTCTTT

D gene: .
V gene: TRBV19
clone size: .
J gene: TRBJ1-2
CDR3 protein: CASSIVQGFNYGYTF
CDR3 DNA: TGTGCCAGTAGTATAGTACAGGGATTTAACTATGGCTACACCTTC

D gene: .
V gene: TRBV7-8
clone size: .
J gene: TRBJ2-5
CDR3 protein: CASSGTFEETQYF
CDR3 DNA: TGTGCCAGCAGTGGGACTTTCGAAGAGACCCAGTACTTC

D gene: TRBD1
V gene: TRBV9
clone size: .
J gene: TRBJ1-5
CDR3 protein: CASSGFPGGETQHF
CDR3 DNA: TGTGCCAGCAGCGGATTCCCAGGGGGGGAGACCCAGCATTTT

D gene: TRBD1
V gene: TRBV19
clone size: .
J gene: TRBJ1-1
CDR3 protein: CASSSNPRGSTEAFF
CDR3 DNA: TGTGCCAGTAGTAGCAACCCCAGGGGGTCCACTGAAGCTTTCTTT

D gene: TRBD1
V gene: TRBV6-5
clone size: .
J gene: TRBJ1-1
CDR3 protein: CASSWDSNTEAFF
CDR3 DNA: TGTGCCAGCAGTTGGGACAGTAACACTGAAGCTTTCTTT

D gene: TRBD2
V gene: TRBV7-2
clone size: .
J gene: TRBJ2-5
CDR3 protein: CASSDVASGPEETQYF
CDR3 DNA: TGTGCCAGCAGCGACGTGGCTAGCGGGCCGGAAGAGACCCAGTACTTC

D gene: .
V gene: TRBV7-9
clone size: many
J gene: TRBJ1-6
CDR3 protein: CASSHDGSPLHF
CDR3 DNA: TGTGCCAGCAGCCATGACGGTTCACCCCTCCACTTT

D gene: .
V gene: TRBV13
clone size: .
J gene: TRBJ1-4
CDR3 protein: CASRDPATNEKLFF
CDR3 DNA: TGTGCCAGCAGGGACCCCGCAACTAATGAAAAACTGTTTTTT

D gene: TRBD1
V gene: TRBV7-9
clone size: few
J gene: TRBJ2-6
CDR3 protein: CASSSFRTGGAGANVLTF
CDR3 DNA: TGTGCCAGCAGCTCCTTTAGGACAGGGGGCGCTGGGGCCAACGTCCTGACTTTC

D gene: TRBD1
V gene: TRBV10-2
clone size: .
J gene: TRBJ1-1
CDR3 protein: CASMKGGQGYAEAFF
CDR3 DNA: TGCGCCAGCATGAAGGGGGGACAGGGGTATGCTGAAGCTTTCTTT

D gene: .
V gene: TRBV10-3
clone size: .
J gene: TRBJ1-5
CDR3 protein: CASGYSSFGGQPQHF
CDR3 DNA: TGTGCCAGCGGTTACTCGTCATTCGGGGGACAGCCCCAGCATTTT

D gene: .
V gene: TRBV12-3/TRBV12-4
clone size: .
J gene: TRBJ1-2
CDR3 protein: CASSFVGNSYTF
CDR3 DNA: TGTGCCAGCAGTTTTGTTGGGAATAGCTACACCTTC

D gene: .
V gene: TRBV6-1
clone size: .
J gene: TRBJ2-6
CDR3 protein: CASGAGTGANVLTF
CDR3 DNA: TGCGCCAGCGGAGCGGGCACCGGGGCCAACGTCCTGACTTTC

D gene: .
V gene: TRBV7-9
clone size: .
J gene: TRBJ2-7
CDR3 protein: CASSPVSGVF
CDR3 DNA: TGTGCCAGCAGCCCGGTATCAGGGGTCTTC

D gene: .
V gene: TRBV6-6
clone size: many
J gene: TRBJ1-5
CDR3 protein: CASSYGDSNQPQHF
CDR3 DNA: TGTGCCAGCAGTTACGGGGATAGCAATCAGCCCCAGCATTTT

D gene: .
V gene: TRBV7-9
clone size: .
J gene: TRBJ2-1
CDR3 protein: CASSLAGTRGEQFF
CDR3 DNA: TGTGCCAGCAGCTTAGCCGGGACACGGGGTGAGCAGTTCTTC

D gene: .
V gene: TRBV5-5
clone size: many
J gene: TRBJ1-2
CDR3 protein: CASSLDRALNYGYTF
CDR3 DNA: TGTGCCAGCAGCTTGGACAGGGCCCTTAACTATGGCTACACCTTC

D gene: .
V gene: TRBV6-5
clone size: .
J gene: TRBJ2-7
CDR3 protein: CASSPGQILAYEQYF
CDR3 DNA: TGTGCCAGCAGCCCGGGGCAAATCCTCGCCTACGAGCAGTACTTC

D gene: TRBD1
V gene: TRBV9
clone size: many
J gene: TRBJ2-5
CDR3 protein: CASSETGVSEETQYF
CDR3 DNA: TGTGCCAGCAGCGAAACAGGGGTGAGCGAAGAGACCCAGTACTTC

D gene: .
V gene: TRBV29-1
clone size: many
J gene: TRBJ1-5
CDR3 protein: CSPSQPQHF
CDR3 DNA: TGCAGCCCTAGCCAGCCCCAGCATTTT

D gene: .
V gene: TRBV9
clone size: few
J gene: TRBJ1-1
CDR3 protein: CASSVRGLGEAFF
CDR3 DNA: TGTGCCAGCAGCGTAAGGGGGTTGGGGGAAGCTTTCTTT

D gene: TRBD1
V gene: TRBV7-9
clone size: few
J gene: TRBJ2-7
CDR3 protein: CASSFGQGHTYEQYF
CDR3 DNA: TGTGCCAGCAGCTTTGGACAGGGGCACACCTACGAGCAGTACTTC

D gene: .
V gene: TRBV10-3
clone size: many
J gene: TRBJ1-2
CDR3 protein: CAISDIGYGYTF
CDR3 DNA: TGTGCCATCAGTGATATCGGCTATGGCTACACCTTC

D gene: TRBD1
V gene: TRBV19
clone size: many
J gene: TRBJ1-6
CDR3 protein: CASSISGQGSSPLHF
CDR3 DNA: TGTGCCAGTAGTATTTCCGGACAGGGTTCTTCACCCCTCCACTTT

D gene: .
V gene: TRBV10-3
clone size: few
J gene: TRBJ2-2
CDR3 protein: CAGGGIESTNTGELFF
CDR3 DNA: TGTGCCGGAGGGGGTATCGAGAGCACGAACACCGGGGAGCTGTTTTTT

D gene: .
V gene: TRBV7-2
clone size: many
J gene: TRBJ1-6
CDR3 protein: CASSYPLSSTGNSPLHF
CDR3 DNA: TGTGCCAGCAGCTATCCTCTGAGCAGTACCGGTAATTCACCCCTCCACTTT

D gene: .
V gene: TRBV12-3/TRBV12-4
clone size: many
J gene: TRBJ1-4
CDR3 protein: CASSPQGLTNEKLFF
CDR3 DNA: TGTGCCAGCAGTCCCCAGGGTTTAACGAATGAAAAACTGTTTTTT

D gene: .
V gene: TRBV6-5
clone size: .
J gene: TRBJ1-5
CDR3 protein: CATGGGSNQPQHF
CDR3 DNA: TGTGCCACGGGCGGGGGAAGCAATCAGCCCCAGCATTTT

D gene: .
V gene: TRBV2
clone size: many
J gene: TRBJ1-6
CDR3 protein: CASSGGLVSPLHF
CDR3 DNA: TGTGCCAGCAGTGGGGGCCTCGTTTCACCCCTCCACTTT

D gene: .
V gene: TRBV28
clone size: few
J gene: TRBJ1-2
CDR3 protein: CASRGTLNYGYTF
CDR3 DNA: TGTGCCAGCAGGGGTACGTTGAACTATGGCTACACCTTC

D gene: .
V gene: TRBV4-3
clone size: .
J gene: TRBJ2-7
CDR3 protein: CASSQGVGDMDEQYF
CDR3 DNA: TGCGCCAGCAGCCAAGGGGTAGGGGACATGGACGAGCAGTACTTC

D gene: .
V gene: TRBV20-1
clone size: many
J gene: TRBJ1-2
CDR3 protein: CITTGYYGYTF
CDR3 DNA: TGCATCACCACGGGATACTATGGCTACACCTTC

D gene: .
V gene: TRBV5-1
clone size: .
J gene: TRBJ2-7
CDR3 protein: CASREQGNDRIYEQYF
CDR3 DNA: TGCGCCAGCAGAGAGCAAGGAAACGACAGGATCTACGAGCAGTACTTC

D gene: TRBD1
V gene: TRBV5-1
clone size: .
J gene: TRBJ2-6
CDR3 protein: CASSWGTGFYSGANVLTF
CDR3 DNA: TGCGCCAGCAGCTGGGGGACAGGTTTCTACTCTGGGGCCAACGTCCTGACTTTC

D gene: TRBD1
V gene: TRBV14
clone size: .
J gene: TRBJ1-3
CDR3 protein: CASRQSGTGAPGNTIYF
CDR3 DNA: TGTGCCAGCAGACAATCAGGGACAGGGGCTCCCGGAAACACCATATATTTT

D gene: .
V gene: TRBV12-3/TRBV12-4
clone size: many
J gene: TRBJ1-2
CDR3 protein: CASSFSGGGYTF
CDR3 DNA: TGTGCCAGCAGTTTCTCGGGGGGCGGCTACACCTTC

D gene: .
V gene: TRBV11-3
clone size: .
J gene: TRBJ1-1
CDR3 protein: CASSLDTGGWTEAFF
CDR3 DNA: TGTGCCAGCAGCTTAGATACCGGGGGTTGGACTGAAGCTTTCTTT

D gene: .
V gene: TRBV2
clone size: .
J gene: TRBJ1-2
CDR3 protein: CASSLRAGINYGYTF
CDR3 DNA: TGTGCCAGCAGTTTAAGAGCGGGTATTAACTATGGCTACACCTTC

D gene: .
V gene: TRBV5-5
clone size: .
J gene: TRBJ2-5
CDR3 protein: CASSQVLGRRNQETQYF
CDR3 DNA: TGTGCCAGCAGCCAAGTTTTGGGACGACGGAACCAAGAGACCCAGTACTTC

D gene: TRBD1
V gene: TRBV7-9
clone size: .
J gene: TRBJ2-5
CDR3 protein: CASRQGQGALETQYF
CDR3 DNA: TGTGCCAGCAGACAGGGACAGGGGGCTCTAGAGACCCAGTACTTC

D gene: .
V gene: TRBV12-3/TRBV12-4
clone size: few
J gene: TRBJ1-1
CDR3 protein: CATQAAGTYTEAFF
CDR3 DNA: TGTGCCACCCAGGCGGCAGGGACCTACACTGAAGCTTTCTTT

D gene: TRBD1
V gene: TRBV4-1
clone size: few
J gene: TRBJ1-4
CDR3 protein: CASRRTGQSNEKLFF
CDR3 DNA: TGCGCCAGCAGAAGGACGGGACAGTCTAATGAAAAACTGTTTTTT

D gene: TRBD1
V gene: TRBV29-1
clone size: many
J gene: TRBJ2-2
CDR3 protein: CSVAPGTAYTGELFF
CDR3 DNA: TGCAGCGTTGCCCCCGGGACAGCCTACACCGGGGAGCTGTTTTTT

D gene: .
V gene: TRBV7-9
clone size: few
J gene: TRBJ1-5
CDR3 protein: CASSPDTEPQHF
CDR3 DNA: TGTGCCAGCAGTCCTGACACAGAGCCCCAGCATTTT

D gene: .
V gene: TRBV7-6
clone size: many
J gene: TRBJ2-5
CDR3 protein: CASSSGLGQETQYF
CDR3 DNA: TGTGCCAGCAGTTCCGGACTGGGACAAGAGACCCAGTACTTC

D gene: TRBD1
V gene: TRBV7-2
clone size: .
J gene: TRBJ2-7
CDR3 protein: CASSGPGQGAEEQYF
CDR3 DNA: TGTGCCAGCAGCGGGCCGGGACAGGGGGCAGAAGAGCAGTACTTC

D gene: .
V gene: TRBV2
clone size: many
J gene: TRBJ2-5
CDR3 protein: CASSRVEETQYF
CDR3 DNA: TGTGCCAGCAGTCGGGTGGAAGAGACCCAGTACTTC

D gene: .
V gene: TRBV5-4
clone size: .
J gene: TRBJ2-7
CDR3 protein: CASSRGLDEQYF
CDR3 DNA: TGTGCCAGCAGCCGGGGACTCGACGAGCAGTACTTC

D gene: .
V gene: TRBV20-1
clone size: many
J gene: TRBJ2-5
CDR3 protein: CSAEIPNTKTQYF
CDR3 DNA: TGCAGTGCCGAGATACCAAACACGAAGACCCAGTACTTC

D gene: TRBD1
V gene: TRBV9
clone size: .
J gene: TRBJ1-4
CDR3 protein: CASSVALGQVF
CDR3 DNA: TGTGCCAGCAGCGTAGCTTTGGGACAGGTATTT